Listed here are 10 T cell receptor beta chains from one sample, sequenced in a study of T cell changes during pregnancy in multiple sclerosis. Data came from immunoSEQ multiplex PCR; TCRdb stores just in-frame clones and leaves some out. The top ten clones hold over 5% of a sample with tens of thousands of clones, about 89% of them seen once. This sample comprised CD8+ T cells from peripheral blood mononuclear cells, obtained in the second trimester of pregnancy. The source is a female donor with multiple sclerosis, enrolled in a pregnancy study.

The CDR3 reads CASSLGGRSYNEQFF. Here the CDR3 DNA reads TGTGCCAGCAGTTTAGGCGGGAGGTCCTACAATGAGCAGTTCTTC. This chain uses TRBV27 with TRBJ2-1; 8 positions agree with TRBD2. Trimming removed 2 bases from V and 1 base from J; junction bases left unmatched: 1. Looked up from germline, CDR1 is MNHEY and CDR2 is SMNVEV (reference sequence). CDR3 length: 15 amino acids.

The gene calls are TRBV2 and TRBJ2-4; 7 positions agree with TRBD1. The V segment lost 4 bases and the J segment 0 bases; nucleotides outside the gene matches: 6. The CDR3 spans 16 residues. From germline, CDR1 is SNHLY and CDR2 FYNNEI. The DNA of the CDR3 is TGTGCCAGCAGTGGCCGGACAGGCTTAGCCAAAAACATTCAGTACTTC. Protein sequence: CASSGRTGLAKNIQYF.

This clone was seen a handful of times. The chain combines TRBV6-1 with TRBJ2-2; 11 bases line up with TRBD2. V shed 3 bases, J shed 1 base, and the junction held 1 base outside the gene matches. The CDR3 consists of 16 residues. Germline lookup yields CDR1 MNHNS and CDR2 SASEGT. The CDR3 nucleotides are TGTGCCAGCAGTGACGGGACTAGCGGGAACACCGGGGAGCTGTTTTTT. Its translation is CASSDGTSGNTGELFF.

The rearrangement joins TRBV9 to TRBJ2-2, with 12 bases fitting TRBD2. The CDR3 spans 15 residues. The germline V gene has CDR1 SGDLS and CDR2 YYNGEE. The J segment lost 4 bases and the V segment lost 5 bases, leaving 3 bases of the junction unmatched. The CDR3 sequence: CASRELAGGTGELFF. The CDR3 DNA follows: TGTGCCAGCAGAGAACTAGCGGGAGGCACCGGGGAGCTGTTTTTT.

V and J are TRBV4-2 and TRBJ2-7; unclear D gene. The length of the CDR3 is 16 residues. Looked up from germline, CDR1 is LGHNA and CDR2 is YNFKEQ. V lost 0 bases to trimming and J lost 2 bases, with 14 bases between them. The CDR3 nucleotides read TGTGCCAGCAGCCAAGATAGCCCACCCGTCGCCTACGAGCAGTACTTC. Amino acids: CASSQDSPPVAYEQYF.

The CDR3 protein is CASRPETGDGYTF. As DNA, the CDR3 is TGTGCCAGCAGACCTGAAACAGGGGACGGCTACACCTTC. The genes are TRBV6-6 and TRBJ1-2; 7 bases agree with TRBD1. This CDR3 region has 13 residues. The V gene end was trimmed by 6 bases and the J gene end by 8 bases; junction bases not matched to a gene: 9. CDR1 and CDR2 from the germline V gene are MNHNY and SVGAGI (reference sequence).

This sequence joins TRBV28 and TRBJ1-5; D unresolved. The CDR3 sequence is 14 residues long. V was clipped by 6 bases and J by 11 bases, with 20 bases between them. Germline V gene sequence: CDR1 MDHEN, CDR2 SYDVKM. Here the CDR3 DNA reads TGTGCCAGCAGCCCGACCCGGGAAAGGAAGTCCCAGCATTTT. As protein: CASSPTRERKSQHF. Variable domain in full (rest from reference TRBV28 and TRBJ1-5): DVKVTQSSRYLVKRTGEKVFLECVQDMDHENMFWYRQDPGLGLRLIYFSYDVKMKEKGDIPEGYSVSREKKERFSLILESASTNQTSMYLCASSPTRERKSQHFGDGTRLSIL.

The chain has TRBV2 and TRBJ2-2; 9 bases fit TRBD2. Germline V gene sequence: CDR1 SNHLY, CDR2 FYNNEI. CDR3 length: 17 amino acids. V lost 6 bases and J lost 6; bases outside the gene matches: 14. This chain's CDR3 is CASSEREAGGPSGELFF. CDR3 coding DNA: TGTGCCAGCAGCGAAAGGGAAGCGGGAGGCCCTTCCGGGGAGCTGTTTTTT. Supplemented by reference TRBV2 and TRBJ2-2, the full variable domain reads EPEVTQTPSHQVTQMGQEVILRCVPISNHLYFYWYRQILGQKVEFLVSFYNNEISEKSEIFDDQFSVERPDGSNFTLKIRSTKLEDSAMYFCASSEREAGGPSGELFFGEGSRLTVL.

V and J are TRBV4-2 and TRBJ2-1, with 12 bases that match TRBD2. The CDR3 has 15 amino acids. The germline V gene has CDR1 LGHNA and CDR2 YNFKEQ. After removal of 4 bases from V and 4 bases from J, the junction contained 2 bases not matched to a gene. CDR3 protein: CASSPLAGGYNEQFF. The CDR3 nucleotides read TGTGCCAGCAGCCCACTAGCGGGGGGTTACAATGAGCAGTTCTTC.

The chain has TRBV6-5 and TRBJ1-6; tentative D call: TRBD1 (6 bases). The CDR3 runs 15 residues. The germline CDR1 and CDR2 sequences are MNHEY and SVGAGI. Trimming removed 0 bases from V and 6 bases from J, with 9 bases in between. The CDR3 DNA reads TGTGCCAGCAGTTACTCTGGACAGCCTAATTCACCCCTCCACTTT. Amino acid sequence: CASSYSGQPNSPLHF.